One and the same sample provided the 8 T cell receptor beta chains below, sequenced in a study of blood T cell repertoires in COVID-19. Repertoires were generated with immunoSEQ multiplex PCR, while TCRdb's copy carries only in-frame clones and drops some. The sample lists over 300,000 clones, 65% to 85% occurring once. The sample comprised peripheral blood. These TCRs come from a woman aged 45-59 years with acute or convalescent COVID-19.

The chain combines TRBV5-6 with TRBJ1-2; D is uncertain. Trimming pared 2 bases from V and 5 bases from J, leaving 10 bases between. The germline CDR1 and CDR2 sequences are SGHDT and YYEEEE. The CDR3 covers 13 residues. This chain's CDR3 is CASSFETGYGYTF. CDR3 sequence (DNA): TGTGCCAGCAGCTTCGAAACGGGGTATGGCTACACCTTC.

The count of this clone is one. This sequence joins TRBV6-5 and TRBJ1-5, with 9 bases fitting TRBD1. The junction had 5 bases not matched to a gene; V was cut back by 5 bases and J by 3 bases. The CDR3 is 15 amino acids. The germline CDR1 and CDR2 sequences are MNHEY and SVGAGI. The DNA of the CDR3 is TGTGCCAGCAGTATACGGGACAGGGACAATCAGCCCCAGCATTTT. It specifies CASSIRDRDNQPQHF.

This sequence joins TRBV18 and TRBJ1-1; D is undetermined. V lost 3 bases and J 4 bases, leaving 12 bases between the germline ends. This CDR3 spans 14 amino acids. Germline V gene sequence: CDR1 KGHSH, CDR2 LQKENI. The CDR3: CASSPELMSTEAFF. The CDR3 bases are TGTGCCAGCTCACCCGAACTTATGAGCACTGAAGCTTTCTTT.

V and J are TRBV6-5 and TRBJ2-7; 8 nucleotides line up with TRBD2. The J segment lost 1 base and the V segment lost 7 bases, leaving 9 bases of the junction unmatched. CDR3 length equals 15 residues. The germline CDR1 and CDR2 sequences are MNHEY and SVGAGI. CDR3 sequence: CASTSTGGRSYEQYF. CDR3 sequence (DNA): TGTGCCAGCACTTCTACGGGGGGGCGATCCTACGAGCAGTACTTC.

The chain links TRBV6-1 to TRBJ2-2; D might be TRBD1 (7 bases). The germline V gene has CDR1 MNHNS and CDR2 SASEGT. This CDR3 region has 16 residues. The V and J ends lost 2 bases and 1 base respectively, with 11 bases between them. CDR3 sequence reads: CASSEQGGLNTGELFF. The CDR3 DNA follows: TGTGCCAGCAGTGAACAGGGGGGCCTGAACACCGGGGAGCTGTTTTTT.

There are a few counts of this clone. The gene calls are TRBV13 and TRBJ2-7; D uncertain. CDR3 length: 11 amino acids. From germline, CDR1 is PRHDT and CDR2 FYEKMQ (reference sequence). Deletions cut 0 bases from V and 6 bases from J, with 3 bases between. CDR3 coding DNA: TGTGCCAGCAGCTTAGGCTCCGAGCAGTACTTC. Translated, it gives CASSLGSEQYF.

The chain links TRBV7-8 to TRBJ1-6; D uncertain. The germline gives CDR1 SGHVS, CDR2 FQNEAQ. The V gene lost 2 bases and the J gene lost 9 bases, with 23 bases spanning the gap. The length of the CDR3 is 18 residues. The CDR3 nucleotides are TGTGCCAGCAGCTTACCTTCTCTTTCGGGAAGCAAGAGTTCACCCCTCCACTTT. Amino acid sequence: CASSLPSLSGSKSSPLHF.

Here the CDR3 reads CASSRQGDPDTQYF. Written as DNA, the CDR3 is TGTGCCAGCAGTCGGCAGGGGGACCCAGATACGCAGTATTTT. This sequence joins TRBV12-1 and TRBJ2-3; the table's D call, TRBD1, has no DNA check behind it. TRBV12-1 constitutes a pseudogene. The CDR3 runs to 14 residues.